Described below is a single T cell receptor beta chain sequence and its context. Its antigen is undetermined. Time point specified: week 23, last vaccination. A single vaccine dose contained 300 ug of mutant IDH1 20-mer peptide, and topical imiquimod was used with it. The assay was immunoSEQ multiplex PCR, and TCRdb's table has in-frame clones only and misses some. The sample holds tens of thousands of clones, about 85% seen once. This entry is derived from a study of a mutant IDH1 vaccine in newly diagnosed glioma. For the study at large: Patients received eight vaccinations in weeks 1, 3, 5, 7, 11, 15, 19, 23. Following radiotherapy alone, or alongside temozolomide cycles, vaccination was started after an interval of 4-6 weeks.

The study's findings and limits: Seemingly, top peripheral T cell clonotype changes bore no relation to pseudoprogression. It was around 93% of patients that developed vaccine-induced immune responses.

Trimming cost V 1 base and J 7 bases, with 13 bases left between them. Looked up from germline, CDR1 is SEHNR and CDR2 is FQNEAQ (reference sequence). The length of the CDR3 is 14 residues. The rearrangement links TRBV7-9 to TRBJ1-2, with D unclear. This specimen consisted of PBMCs, obtained from a glioma patient whose treatment included an IDH1 peptide vaccine. The sequence came from a man aged 30 to 39 with glioma. CDR3 bases: TGTGCCAGCAGCTTAGATGGGCCGGCGGGTGGCTACACCTTC. It encodes CASSLDGPAGGYTF.